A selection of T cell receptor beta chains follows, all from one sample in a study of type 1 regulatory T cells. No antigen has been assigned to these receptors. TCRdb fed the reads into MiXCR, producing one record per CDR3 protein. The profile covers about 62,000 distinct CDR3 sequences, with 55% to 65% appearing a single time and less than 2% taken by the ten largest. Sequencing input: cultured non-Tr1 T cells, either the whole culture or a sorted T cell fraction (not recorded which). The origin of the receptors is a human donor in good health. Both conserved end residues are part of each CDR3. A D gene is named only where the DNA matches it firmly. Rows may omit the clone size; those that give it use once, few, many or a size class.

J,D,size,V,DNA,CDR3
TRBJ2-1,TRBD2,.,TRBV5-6,TGTGCCAGCACTGGGACTAGCGGGACGTGGAATGAGCAGTTCTTC,CASTGTSGTWNEQFF
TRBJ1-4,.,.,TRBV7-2,TGTGCCAGCAGCTTATATTACGGGAATGAAAAACTGTTTTTT,CASSLYYGNEKLFF
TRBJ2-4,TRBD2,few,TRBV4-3,TGCGCCAGCAGCCAAGAGGGGCTAGCGGGAGGGGCCCAGTACTTC,CASSQEGLAGGAQYF
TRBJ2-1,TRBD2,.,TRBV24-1,TGTGCCACCAGTGATTCTCTAGGCGGGAGCGTCTATGAGCAGTTCTTC,CATSDSLGGSVYEQFF
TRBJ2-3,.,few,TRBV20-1,TGCAGTGCCCCAGGGGTACTGGACACAGATACGCAGTATTTT,CSAPGVLDTDTQYF
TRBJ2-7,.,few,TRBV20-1,TGCAGTGCTACCGATCCACGACAGGGAGGATCGTACGAGCAGTACTTC,CSATDPRQGGSYEQYF
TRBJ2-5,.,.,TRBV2,TGTGCCAGCAGTCCTTCGGTAGGAAGAGAGACCCAGTACTTC,CASSPSVGRETQYF
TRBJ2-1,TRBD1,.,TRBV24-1,TGTGCCACCAGTGCCAATCCCGGGACAGGGGCCCTCAATGAGCAGTTCTTC,CATSANPGTGALNEQFF
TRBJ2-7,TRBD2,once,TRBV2,TGTGCCAGCAGGGGTTCGACTAGCGGGAGTCGTTACGAGCAGTACTTC,CASRGSTSGSRYEQYF
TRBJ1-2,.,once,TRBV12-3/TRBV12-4,TGTGCCAGCAGTTTAGCGACAGGAAACTATGGCTACACCTTC,CASSLATGNYGYTF
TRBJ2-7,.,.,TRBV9,TGTGCCAGCAGTAGCGGCCTCTCCTACGAGCAGTACTTC,CASSSGLSYEQYF
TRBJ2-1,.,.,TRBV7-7,TGTGCCAGCAGCTTAGGCCGGGACTCCTACAATGAGCAGTTCTTC,CASSLGRDSYNEQFF
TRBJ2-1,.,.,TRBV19,TGTGCCAGTAGTATAGATAGAGGGGGGAAGCAGTTCTTC,CASSIDRGGKQFF
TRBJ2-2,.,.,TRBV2,TGTGCCAGCACAGGACTGAACACCGGGGAGCTGTTTTTT,CASTGLNTGELFF
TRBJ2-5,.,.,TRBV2,TGTGCCAGCAGGAAGTACCAAGAGACCCAGTACTTC,CASRKYQETQYF
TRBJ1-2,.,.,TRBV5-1,TGCGCCAGCAGCCAAGCGTCGGGTCCTACTAACTATGGCTACACCTTC,CASSQASGPTNYGYTF
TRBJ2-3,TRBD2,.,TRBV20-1,TGCAGTGCTAACCAACCCCCTAGCGGAGCCACAGATACGCAGTATTTT,CSANQPPSGATDTQYF
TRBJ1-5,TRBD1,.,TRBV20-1,TGCAGTGCTATACAGGGGAATAGCAATCAGCCCCAGCATTTT,CSAIQGNSNQPQHF
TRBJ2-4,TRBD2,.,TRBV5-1,TGCGCCAGCAGCTTGATCGCGGGAGGGCCGATAACCAAAAACATTCAGTACTTC,CASSLIAGGPITKNIQYF
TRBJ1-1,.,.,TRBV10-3,TGTGCCAGCAGTGAGATGAGGTGGGGCTCGATCGGCAGGGAGGACACTGAAGCTTTCTTT,CASSEMRWGSIGREDTEAFF
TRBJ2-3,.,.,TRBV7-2,TGTGCCAGCAGCTTGCGGCGGGGCGGGGATACGCAGTATTTT,CASSLRRGGDTQYF
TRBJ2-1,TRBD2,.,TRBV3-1,TGTGCCAGCAGCCAAGATACTAGCGGGAGGGATGAGCAGTTCTTC,CASSQDTSGRDEQFF
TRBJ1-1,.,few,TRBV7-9,TGTGCCAGCAGCACACCCCCAGGGATCGCTGAAGCTTTCTTT,CASSTPPGIAEAFF
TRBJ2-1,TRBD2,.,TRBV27,TGTGCCAGCAGCACCCGTAGCGGGAGGGCATACAATGAGCAGTTCTTC,CASSTRSGRAYNEQFF
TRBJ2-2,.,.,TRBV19,TGTGCCAGTAGTATCCCGCGCGGAACGAACACCGGGGAGCTGTTTTTT,CASSIPRGTNTGELFF
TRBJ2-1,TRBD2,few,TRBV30,TGTGCCTGGAGTAACTGGGGACTAGCGGGAGACAATGAGCAGTTCTTC,CAWSNWGLAGDNEQFF